One sample yielded the 30 T cell receptor beta chains listed below, sequenced in a study of T cell repertoires in cytomegalovirus infection. These receptors lack a known antigen. TCRdb reprocessed the reads via MiXCR and lists one record per CDR3 protein. The table includes around 110,000 distinct CDR3 sequences, roughly 9.1% detected once. The sequenced sample consisted of PBMCs, sequenced either directly or after in vitro stimulation (not recorded which). These receptors were taken from a human donor in good health (CMV status not recorded). Some clones in this sample may be carry-over from other donors' samples.

This chain joins TRBV13 and TRBJ1-5, with a possible D match to TRBD1 (5 bases). The CDR3 sequence is 13 residues long. V lost 5 bases and J lost 7, with 12 bases in between. The germline CDR1 and CDR2 sequences are PRHDT and FYEKMQ (reference sequence). For the CDR3, the DNA is TGTGCCAGCAGCCCGCAGGGTACCCAGCCCCAGCATTTT. Protein sequence: CASSPQGTQPQHF. The entire variable domain, with the rest obtained from reference TRBV13 and TRBJ1-5, is as follows: AAGVIQSPRHLIKEKRETATLKCYPIPRHDTVYWYQQGPGQDPQFLISFYEKMQSDKGSIPDRFSAQQFSDYHSELNMSSLELGDSALYFCASSPQGTQPQHFGDGTRLSIL.

This clonotype was picked up a small number of times. The CDR3 DNA is TGCGCCAGCAGCCAAGAGATCGCGGGAGGCCGTTATGAGCAGTTCTTC. It specifies CASSQEIAGGRYEQFF. The V call is TRBV4-3, the J call TRBJ2-1, with 8 positions matching TRBD2. Germline V gene lookup returns CDR1 LGHNA and CDR2 YSLEER. The V and J ends lost 0 bases and 8 bases, in that order; junction bases with no gene match: 9. CDR3 size: 16 residues.

This clonotype was counted between two and nine times. The V and J genes are TRBV28 and TRBJ2-5; 7 bases fit TRBD2. This CDR3 is built from 14 residues. Looked up from germline, CDR1 is MDHEN and CDR2 is SYDVKM. The V gene end was trimmed by 8 bases and the J gene end by 5 bases; junction bases not matched to a gene: 11. CDR3 amino acids: CASETQGGKETQYF. CDR3 nucleotide sequence: TGTGCCAGCGAAACCCAGGGAGGGAAGGAGACCCAGTACTTC.

The chain is built from TRBV5-1 and TRBJ1-2, with 7 bases lining up with TRBD1. The CDR3 loop spans 14 amino acids. With 4 bases clipped from V and 4 bases from J, the junction kept 7 bases outside the gene matches. Germline V gene data show CDR1 as SGHRS and CDR2 as YFSETQ. The CDR3 DNA sequence: TGCGCCAGCAGCCCCGGACAGGCCCCCTATGGCTACACCTTC. Amino acids: CASSPGQAPYGYTF.

In its sample, this clonotype was seen a few times. The chain employs TRBV5-6 and TRBJ1-1; no firm D call. Per germline, CDR1 SGHDT and CDR2 YYEEEE. The V end was cut by 0 bases, the J end by 7 bases, with 10 bases between. This CDR3 is built from 13 residues. The CDR3 bases are TGTGCCAGCAGCTTGGGGGAATTTGGTGAAGCTTTCTTT. Amino acid sequence: CASSLGEFGEAFF.

Ten or more counts support this clonotype. This sequence joins TRBV24-1 and TRBJ2-5; no clear D. Per germline, CDR1 KGHDR and CDR2 SFDVKD. CDR3 length equals 12 residues. The V gene lost 1 base and the J gene lost 7 bases, with 6 bases spanning the gap. This chain's CDR3 is CATSDFMGTQYF. In nucleotides, the CDR3 is TGTGCCACCAGTGATTTTATGGGGACCCAGTACTTC.

This clonotype showed up many times. V usage is TRBV29-1 and J usage is TRBJ2-5, with no clear D. Germline assignment: CDR1 SQVTM and CDR2 ANQGSEA. The CDR3 sequence is 13 residues long. Trimming stripped 6 bases from V and 1 base from J, with 12 bases between. The CDR3 DNA sequence: TGCAGCGTCGGGCCCTTACTCCAAGAGACCCAGTACTTC. Amino acid sequence: CSVGPLLQETQYF.

This chain uses TRBV7-2 with TRBJ2-2; D is unresolved. The CDR3 consists of 13 residues. Germline CDR1 is SGHTA and CDR2 is FQGNSA. Trimming left V 3 bases short and J 5 bases short, with 7 bases between. The CDR3 bases are TGTGCCAGCAGCTTCACGAGGACCGGGGAGCTGTTTTTT. Translated, it gives CASSFTRTGELFF. The variable domain in full, completed from reference TRBV7-2 and TRBJ2-2, reads GAGVSQSPSNKVTEKGKDVELRCDPISGHTALYWYRQSLGQGLEFLIYFQGNSAPDKSGLPSDRFSAERTGGSVSTLTIQRTQQEDSAVYLCASSFTRTGELFFGEGSRLTVL.

This clonotype was detected many times. J is TRBJ2-1 and V is TRBV4-3; TRBD2 aligns across 12 bases. The V gene end was trimmed by 0 bases and the J gene end by 8 bases; junction bases not matched to a gene: 11. The germline gives CDR1 LGHNA, CDR2 YSLEER. The CDR3 runs to 18 residues. CDR3 protein: CASSQDPGWTSGIHEQFF. CDR3 DNA: TGCGCCAGCAGCCAAGATCCAGGGTGGACTAGCGGGATCCATGAGCAGTTCTTC.

The chain joins TRBV6-5 to TRBJ1-1; D is undetermined. Germline values: CDR1 MNHEY, CDR2 SVGAGI. This CDR3 has 15 amino acids. Trimming shortened V by 0 bases and J by 0 bases, and 8 bases separated the two germline ends. This chain's CDR3 is CASSYSRELNTEAFF. The CDR3 DNA reads as TGTGCCAGCAGTTACTCGAGAGAGCTGAACACTGAAGCTTTCTTT.

V gene TRBV2 combines with J gene TRBJ2-2; TRBD1 matches 7 bases. CDR3 length: 13 amino acids. V lost 8 bases and J lost 5; bases outside the gene matches: 5. CDR1 and CDR2 from the germline V gene are SNHLY and FYNNEI. In nucleotides, the CDR3 is TGTGCCAGCGACAGGGAAGGAACCGGGGAGCTGTTTTTT. Residues: CASDREGTGELFF.

The chain uses TRBV20-1 and TRBJ2-2; 7 bases are shared with TRBD2. CDR3 length: 20 amino acids. V dropped 2 bases and J dropped 3; count of bases not matched to a gene: 21. Germline CDR1 reads DFQATT; CDR2 reads SNEGSKA (reference sequence). This CDR3 is CSARWGRRGSAGADTGELFF. The CDR3 bases are TGCAGTGCTAGATGGGGCCGACGTGGGTCGGCGGGAGCTGACACCGGGGAGCTGTTTTTT.

The chain recombines TRBV12-3 or TRBV12-4 with TRBJ2-5, with TRBD2 matching over 14 bases. The CDR3 extends over 15 amino acids. The V and J ends lost 3 bases and 5 bases, in that order; junction bases with no gene match: 2. The CDR3 spells CASSFRLAGGETQYF. CDR3 in DNA: TGTGCCAGCAGTTTTCGACTAGCGGGGGGGGAGACCCAGTACTTC.

This clonotype has a handful of counts. The chain couples TRBV6-2 or TRBV6-3 to TRBJ1-3, with no clear D. V shed 4 bases and J shed 0 bases, with 10 bases lying between them. The V gene's germline CDR1 is MNHEY and CDR2 SVGEGT. CDR3 length equals 15 residues. The CDR3: CASSFRHFSGNTIYF. The CDR3, as DNA: TGTGCCAGCAGTTTCCGACACTTCTCTGGAAACACCATATATTTT.

The genes are TRBV7-2 and TRBJ1-5, with D hard to call. This CDR3 region has 13 residues. Trimming removed 5 bases from V and 5 bases from J, with 10 bases in between. Germline V CDR1 and CDR2: SGHTA, FQGNSA. The CDR3 sequence: CASSPTSYQPQHF. The CDR3 coding sequence is TGTGCCAGCAGCCCCACAAGCTATCAGCCCCAGCATTTT.

There are many counts of this clonotype. This chain joins TRBV7-2 and TRBJ1-2, with 9 bases aligning to TRBD1. Looked up from germline, CDR1 is SGHTA and CDR2 is FQGNSA. CDR3 length equals 11 residues. CDR3 nucleotides: TGTGTCGGACAGGGGCGCGATGGCTACACCTTC. Protein sequence: CVGQGRDGYTF.

The chain joins TRBV6-1 to TRBJ1-5; D might be TRBD1 (6 bases). With 0 bases removed from V and 7 bases from J, the gap between germline ends came to 13 bases. CDR1 and CDR2 from the germline V gene are MNHNS and SASEGT. The CDR3 runs 15 residues. The CDR3 DNA reads TGTGCCAGCAGTGAAGCGTGGGGGGGGGCCCAGCCCCAGCATTTT. Protein product: CASSEAWGGAQPQHF.

The rearrangement joins TRBV2 to TRBJ1-5; tentatively, D is TRBD1 (5 bases). This CDR3 contains 15 residues. With 7 bases removed from V and 0 bases from J, the gap between germline ends came to 13 bases. CDR1 is SNHLY and CDR2 is FYNNEI in the germline V gene. This chain's CDR3 is CASTRDPSSNQPQHF. CDR3 coding DNA: TGTGCCAGCACAAGGGACCCCTCTAGCAATCAGCCCCAGCATTTT.

CDR3 nucleotides: TGCAGTACAGCGGGATTACTCTACAATGAGCAGTTCTTC. Translated, it gives CSTAGLLYNEQFF. This chain connects TRBV20-1 to TRBJ2-1; 7 bases are a match to TRBD2. CDR3 length equals 13 residues. Losses at the gene ends were 8 bases for V and 3 bases for J; bases not matched to a gene: 7. Per the germline V gene, CDR1 is DFQATT and CDR2 is SNEGSKA (reference sequence).

This clonotype was picked up a small number of times. The gene calls are TRBV4-3 and TRBJ1-4; a possible D gene is TRBD1 (5 bases). The ends were cut back, 1 base at V and 7 bases at J, with 13 bases in the middle. Germline loops: CDR1 LGHNA, CDR2 YSLEER. The CDR3 runs to 15 residues. CDR3 loop: CASSQAPGRGEKLFF. CDR3 coding DNA: TGCGCCAGCAGCCAAGCCCCGGGGAGGGGTGAAAAACTGTTTTTT.

This clonotype was observed once. This may arise from a read error, as a much more abundant clone is one base away. This chain links TRBV6-2 or TRBV6-3 with TRBJ2-5, with 14 positions matching TRBD2. The CDR3 consists of 18 residues. Germline V lookup: CDR1 MNHEY, CDR2 SVGEGT. The CDR3 bases are TGTGCCAGCAGTGCCGGGACTAGCGGGAGTGTAATTCTAGAGATCCAGTACTTC. Amino acid sequence: CASSAGTSGSVILEIQYF.

This clonotype was recorded at least ten times. This chain uses TRBV7-8 with TRBJ1-3, with 7 bases identical to TRBD1. The V gene's germline CDR1 is SGHVS and CDR2 FQNEAQ. The length of the CDR3 is 16 residues. V shed 2 bases, J shed 2 bases, and the junction held 6 bases outside the gene matches. CDR3 nucleotides: TGTGCCAGCAGCTTACGTGAGGACAGGACTGGAAACACCATATATTTT. It codes for CASSLREDRTGNTIYF.

This clonotype was detected a few times. The rearrangement links TRBV24-1 to TRBJ2-3; D may be TRBD1 or TRBD2 (5 bases each). CDR1 and CDR2 from the germline V gene are KGHDR and SFDVKD. The CDR3 totals 15 residues. Trimming took 9 bases from V and 0 from J, leaving 15 bases between them. The CDR3, as DNA: TGTGCCACCGCTCTGGGGACGGAGAGCACAGATACGCAGTATTTT. Its protein is CATALGTESTDTQYF.

This clonotype was counted ten times or more. The chain joins TRBV5-8 to TRBJ1-2; 10 positions match TRBD1. The V and J ends lost 4 bases and 0 bases, in that order; junction bases with no gene match: 6. Germline V gives CDR1 SGHTS, CDR2 YDEGEE. The CDR3 contains 16 residues. CDR3 sequence (DNA): TGTGCCAGCAGCGGGAAGGGGACAGGGGCTAACTATGGCTACACCTTC. Protein product: CASSGKGTGANYGYTF.

The V call is TRBV5-1, the J call TRBJ1-1, with D perhaps matching TRBD1 (5 bases). The CDR3 contains 16 residues. Germline V gene lookup returns CDR1 SGHRS and CDR2 YFSETQ. V dropped 3 bases and J dropped 5 bases, with 20 bases sitting between them. The CDR3 DNA reads as TGCGCCAGCAGCTCGGGACTCTTGGTAAGGTCGACTGAAGCTTTCTTT. This translates into CASSSGLLVRSTEAFF.

Only a few counts were recorded for this clonotype. This chain uses TRBV6-1 with TRBJ2-4; 10 bases fit TRBD2. The germline V gene encodes CDR1 MNHNS and CDR2 SASEGT. Germline trimming cut 0 bases from V and 5 bases from J; bases unmatched to any gene: 4. CDR3 length: 16 residues. CDR3 coding DNA: TGTGCCAGCAGTGAAGCCTGGACTAGCGGTCAAAACATTCAGTACTTC. It is translated as CASSEAWTSGQNIQYF.

V usage is TRBV4-2 and J usage is TRBJ2-4; 7 nucleotides line up with TRBD1. The V gene's germline CDR1 is LGHNA and CDR2 YNFKEQ. The CDR3 loop spans 16 amino acids. The J segment lost 0 bases and the V segment lost 0 bases, leaving 2 bases of the junction unmatched. The CDR3 region is CASSQDRTGAKNIQYF. The CDR3 bases are TGTGCCAGCAGCCAAGACAGGACAGGAGCCAAAAACATTCAGTACTTC.

This clonotype showed up just a few times. The chain employs TRBV6-4 and TRBJ2-5; possibly TRBD2 for D (6 bases). The V gene lost 6 bases and the J gene lost 1 base, with 15 bases spanning the gap. The CDR3 contains 15 residues. Germline V gene data show CDR1 as MRHNA and CDR2 as SNTAGT. DNA for the CDR3: TGTGCCAGCAGCCCGGAGGGGACGCGCCAAGAGACCCAGTACTTC. Translation: CASSPEGTRQETQYF.

The chain combines TRBV7-2 with TRBJ2-1, with 7 positions matching TRBD1. Germline V gives CDR1 SGHTA, CDR2 FQGNSA. The CDR3 contains 15 residues. V shed 6 bases and J 5 bases; nucleotides not matched to a gene: 10. CDR3 nucleotides: TGTGCCAGCAGAGGTGGGACAGTAGCAAACAATGAGCAGTTCTTC. Protein: CASRGGTVANNEQFF.

The table lists this clonotype with many counts. The chain recombines TRBV7-2 with TRBJ2-5; maybe TRBD1 (6 bases). Deletions cut 5 bases from V and 7 bases from J, with 11 bases between. Per the germline V gene, CDR1 is SGHTA and CDR2 is FQGNSA. This CDR3 region has 12 residues. CDR3 sequence reads: CASSPQGLTQYF. The CDR3 coding sequence is TGTGCCAGCAGCCCTCAGGGGCTGACCCAGTACTTC.